These T cell receptor beta chains were read from a single sample in a study of shared T cell receptors in the human thymus. Assay: immunoSEQ multiplex PCR; the TCRdb copy retains only in-frame clones and omits some. The repertoire has about 660,000 clones, 88% of them found once; the top ten carry 0.0085% to 0.012%. These data were also reused for a study on human thymus T cells.

The source material was thymocytes. These TCRs come from a boy under three years old with a congenital heart defect. The CDR3 runs from the conserved cysteine through the conserved F or W. D genes are given only for firm matches.

D: NA
J: TRBJ2-1
V: TRBV14
length: 16
CDR3: CASSQVPTGVYNEQFF

D: NA
J: TRBJ2-7
V: TRBV4-1
length: 15
CDR3: CASRVDSGQFYEQYF

D: TRBD2
J: TRBJ2-2
V: TRBV7-2
length: 13
CDR3: CASSSTSPGELFF

D: TRBD2
J: TRBJ2-7
V: TRBV14
length: 17
CDR3: CASSPCGLAGRVRGQYF

D: TRBD1
J: TRBJ2-7
V: TRBV11-2
length: 16
CDR3: CASSHHLGQGWDEQYF

D: NA
J: TRBJ2-7
V: TRBV27
length: 16
CDR3: CASSLTGDLSSYEQYF

D: NA
J: TRBJ1-5
V: TRBV5-1
length: 13
CDR3: CASSVSGNQPQHF

D: TRBD1
J: TRBJ1-3
V: TRBV5-4
length: 15
CDR3: CASSFDRASGNTIYF

D: NA
J: TRBJ1-5
V: TRBV4-3
length: 15
CDR3: CASSQEGGRNQPQHF

D: NA
J: TRBJ1-2
V: TRBV6-1
length: 14
CDR3: CASSEGRTNYGYTF

D: TRBD2
J: TRBJ2-1
V: TRBV29-1
length: 14
CDR3: CSVSGTTRDNEQFF

D: NA
J: TRBJ2-3
V: TRBV30
length: 13
CDR3: CAWTQRSTDTQYF

D: TRBD1
J: TRBJ2-6
V: TRBV30
length: 15
CDR3: CAWGQENSGANVLTF

D: TRBD1
J: TRBJ2-7
V: TRBV4-2
length: 16
CDR3: CASSQEAGQGAYEQYF

D: NA
J: TRBJ2-5
V: TRBV11-2
length: 16
CDR3: CASSYSGPQVGETQYF

D: TRBD2
J: TRBJ2-7
V: TRBV7-9
length: 15
CDR3: CASSFGLAGAYEQYF

D: NA
J: TRBJ2-7
V: TRBV2
length: 18
CDR3: CASTGTTQGPGGHYEQYF

D: NA
J: TRBJ2-1
V: TRBV13
length: 12
CDR3: CASSLEKREQFF

D: TRBD2
J: TRBJ2-2
V: TRBV19
length: 15
CDR3: CASSVAGAGTGELFF